This TCR beta chain is drawn from a study of T cell responses to AZD1222 COVID-19 vaccine. Using immunoSEQ multiplex PCR, the repertoire was profiled, and TCRdb retains in-frame clones only, with some absent. The sample holds some 130,000 clones; about 93% are singletons and the top ten take approximately 7%. Study-wide results and caveats: Seropositive status at baseline applied to only 5 to 7 AZD1222 recipients.

As regards this clone: Its antigen is not identified.

Analysis merged second doses at about 4 or about 12 weeks. The receptor was isolated from an adult who received the AZD1222 COVID-19 vaccine. Sequencing was performed on peripheral blood, taken 28 days after the second AZD1222 dose.

This chain's CDR3 is CASSFGQAGPLWHEQYF. CDR3 DNA: TGTGCCAGCAGCTTCGGACAGGCGGGCCCCCTCTGGCACGAGCAGTACTTC. The V gene is TRBV7-8, the J gene TRBJ2-7; 7 nucleotides agree with TRBD1. Germline loops: CDR1 SGHVS, CDR2 FQNEAQ. The CDR3 extends over 17 amino acids. V lost 3 bases, J lost 5 bases, and 16 bases stayed unmatched.